One sample yielded the 25 T cell receptor beta chains listed below, sequenced in a study of shared clonotypes between healthy human individuals. Assay used: immunoSEQ multiplex PCR; TCRdb lists only in-frame clones, some missing. The data show fewer than 850,000 clones, 72% seen once. Specimen: memory CD4+ T cells sorted from blood. Subset noted: CD45RA-negative fraction. The receptors come from a woman aged 25 to 39 in good health.

J is TRBJ2-7 and V is TRBV4-1; D not resolved. The germline V gene encodes CDR1 MGHRA and CDR2 YSYEKL. The V end lost 0 bases, the J end lost 5 bases, and 14 bases lay between the germline ends. This CDR3 spans 15 amino acids. CDR3 sequence reads: CASSQEGWVRNEQYF. In nucleotides, the CDR3 is TGCGCCAGCAGCCAAGAGGGTTGGGTCAGGAACGAGCAGTACTTC.

V usage is TRBV7-6 and J usage is TRBJ2-2; 8 bases are a match to TRBD2. The CDR3 covers 18 residues. With 1 base clipped from V and 2 bases from J, the junction kept 9 bases outside the gene matches. CDR1 SGHVS and CDR2 FNYEAQ come from the germline V gene. The CDR3 nucleotides are TGTGCCAGCAGCTTAGTGCCGGGAGGGAGTGTTAACACCGGGGAGCTGTTTTTT. Protein: CASSLVPGGSVNTGELFF.

The V call is TRBV5-6, the J call TRBJ1-4; D uncertain. The V gene lost 4 bases and the J gene lost 5 bases, with 9 bases spanning the gap. The germline gives CDR1 SGHDT, CDR2 YYEEEE. The CDR3 runs 13 residues. DNA for the CDR3: TGTGCCAGCAGCAAAGGCTTGAATGAAAAACTGTTTTTT. Translating it yields CASSKGLNEKLFF.

The table lists this clone with a count of one. Within the sample, other DNA sequences also encode this same CDR3. J is TRBJ1-2 and V is TRBV10-1; D unclear. The CDR3 length is 13 residues. V was shortened by 0 bases and J by 3 bases, with 5 bases between the two germline ends. Germline CDR1 WNHNN, CDR2 SYGVQD (reference sequence). The CDR3: CASSESGYYGYTF. In DNA, the CDR3 is TGCGCCAGCAGTGAGTCAGGGTACTATGGCTACACCTTC.

This rearrangement joins TRBV10-3 to TRBJ2-7; 12 bases fit TRBD1. Germline V gene data show CDR1 as ENHRY and CDR2 as SYGVKD. The CDR3 loop spans 14 amino acids. The J segment lost 7 bases and the V segment lost 4 bases, leaving 5 bases of the junction unmatched. CDR3 protein: CAISGDRGLGEQYF. CDR3 nucleotide sequence: TGTGCCATCAGTGGGGACAGGGGGCTAGGAGAGCAGTACTTC.

The chain combines TRBV10-2 with TRBJ1-2; D is ambiguous. The length of the CDR3 is 16 residues. The V end lost 3 bases, the J end lost 10 bases, and 24 bases lay between the germline ends. Germline loops: CDR1 WSHSY, CDR2 SAAADI. The CDR3 loop reads CASSDHFTDGKLFYTF. The CDR3 coding sequence is TGCGCCAGCAGTGATCACTTCACGGACGGAAAGCTTTTCTACACCTTC.

This chain uses TRBV5-1 with TRBJ1-2; TRBD1 agrees at 7 bases. This CDR3 is built from 14 residues. Germline CDR1 is SGHRS and CDR2 is YFSETQ. The V gene end was trimmed by 3 bases and the J gene end by 8 bases; junction bases not matched to a gene: 10. In nucleotides, the CDR3 is TGCGCCAGCAGCTCAGGACAGGAGTCCTCGGGCTACACCTTC. Translation: CASSSGQESSGYTF.

The chain is built from TRBV4-1 and TRBJ2-7, with TRBD1 as a possible D gene (6 bases). V lost 1 base, J lost 1 base, and 14 bases lay in between. The CDR3 totals 16 residues. The germline V gene has CDR1 MGHRA and CDR2 YSYEKL. The CDR3 loop is CASSQAQGRGSYEQYF. The CDR3 coding sequence is TGCGCCAGCAGCCAAGCACAGGGAAGGGGATCCTACGAGCAGTACTTC.

This clone was seen more than once but under ten times. This chain links TRBV21-1 with TRBJ2-7. TRBV21-1 is annotated as a pseudogene. This CDR3 contains 14 residues. CDR3 nucleotide sequence: TGTGCCAGCAGCAAAGGGGAAGACTCCTACGAGCAGTACTTC. This encodes CASSKGEDSYEQYF.

This clone was found a few times. The J gene is TRBJ2-2, the V gene TRBV11-2; weak D call: TRBD1 (5 bases). This CDR3 contains 15 residues. CDR1 and CDR2 (germline): SGHAT, FQNNGV. V dropped 1 base and J dropped 7 bases, with 13 bases sitting between them. The CDR3 nucleotides are TGTGCCAGCAGCTTAGGGACATACGGTAGCGGGGAGCTGTTTTTT. It codes for CASSLGTYGSGELFF.

The CDR3 loop is CASSDPRGAGANVLTF. DNA of the CDR3: TGTGCCAGCAGTGACCCCCGGGGGGCTGGGGCCAACGTCCTGACTTTC. This chain joins TRBV28 and TRBJ2-6, with TRBD2 matching 7 bases. Germline V gene sequence: CDR1 MDHEN, CDR2 SYDVKM. CDR3 length: 16 amino acids. Unmatched junction bases numbered 6, after V lost 5 bases and J lost 2 bases.

CDR3 in DNA: TGCAGCACCAGCGACAGACTGGGCTACAATGAGCAGTTCTTC. Its protein is CSTSDRLGYNEQFF. The chain recombines TRBV29-1 with TRBJ2-1; maybe TRBD1 (5 bases). V was clipped by 8 bases and J by 3 bases, with 17 bases between them. The CDR3 is made up of 14 amino acids. Germline values: CDR1 SQVTM, CDR2 ANQGSEA.

V and J are TRBV9 and TRBJ2-7, with no clear D. The CDR3 contains 14 residues. The V gene lost 0 bases and the J gene lost 0 bases, with 7 bases spanning the gap. The germline CDR1 and CDR2 sequences are SGDLS and YYNGEE. CDR3 in amino acids: CASSVDAVSYEQYF. DNA for the CDR3: TGTGCCAGCAGCGTAGATGCAGTCTCCTACGAGCAGTACTTC.

In this sample, this clone turned up a few times. V and J are TRBV5-1 and TRBJ1-3; the D gene is possibly TRBD1 (6 bases). The CDR3 loop spans 15 amino acids. V dropped 3 bases and J dropped 0 bases, with 10 bases sitting between them. Germline-derived CDR1 and CDR2 are SGHRS and YFSETQ. CDR3 sequence: CASSWTANSGNTIYF. The CDR3 DNA follows: TGCGCCAGCAGCTGGACAGCAAACTCTGGAAACACCATATATTTT.

This clone was seen once. This chain joins TRBV13 and TRBJ1-1, with 7 bases that match TRBD1. Trimming removed 5 bases from V and 1 base from J; junction bases left unmatched: 13. This CDR3 region has 17 residues. Germline V gene sequence: CDR1 PRHDT, CDR2 FYEKMQ (reference sequence). CDR3 bases: TGTGCCAGCAGCCCCACCCTCTCGACAGGGCGGAACACTGAAGCTTTCTTT. Translating it yields CASSPTLSTGRNTEAFF. Supplemented by reference TRBV13 and TRBJ1-1, the full variable domain reads AAGVIQSPRHLIKEKRETATLKCYPIPRHDTVYWYQQGPGQDPQFLISFYEKMQSDKGSIPDRFSAQQFSDYHSELNMSSLELGDSALYFCASSPTLSTGRNTEAFFGQGTRLTVV.

About this clone: The junction differs from germline at one of its ends, possibly a read error. The rearrangement joins TRBV11-2 to TRBJ2-7; 13 bases map to TRBD2. Germline lookup yields CDR1 SGHAT and CDR2 FQNNGV. This CDR3 comprises 15 residues. CDR3 amino acids: CASSLDPGLAGMQYF. For the CDR3, the DNA is TGTGCCAGCAGCCTAGATCCGGGACTAGCGGGAATGCAGTACTTC.

V is TRBV18 and J is TRBJ1-5, with a possible D match to TRBD1 (6 bases). Germline loops: CDR1 KGHSH, CDR2 LQKENI. The CDR3 runs 15 residues. Trimming cost V 4 bases and J 3 bases, with 13 bases left between them. CDR3 DNA: TGTGCCAGCTCACAAGAAGGACAGCACAATCAGCCCCAGCATTTT. As protein: CASSQEGQHNQPQHF.

With regard to this clone: A much larger clone differs from this one at a single base, so this may be a read error. The J gene is TRBJ2-2, the V gene TRBV6-4, with 8 bases identical to TRBD1. CDR3 length: 13 amino acids. V was clipped by 4 bases and J by 5 bases; unmatched bases: 0. Germline-derived CDR1 and CDR2 are MRHNA and SNTAGT. The CDR3 protein is CASSGTGTGELFF. CDR3 DNA sequence: TGTGCCAGCAGTGGGACAGGGACCGGGGAGCTGTTTTTT.

This sequence joins TRBV19 and TRBJ2-2; 10 nucleotides agree with TRBD1. The CDR3 sequence is 15 residues long. Looked up from germline, CDR1 is LNHDA and CDR2 is SQIVND (reference sequence). Trimming removed 7 bases from V and 3 bases from J; junction bases left unmatched: 5. CDR3 loop: CASIPGQGHTGELFF. CDR3 DNA sequence: TGTGCCAGTATCCCGGGACAGGGGCACACCGGGGAGCTGTTTTTT.

The rearrangement uses TRBV27 and TRBJ2-1, with a weak D call TRBD1 (5 bases). Germline loops: CDR1 MNHEY, CDR2 SMNVEV (reference sequence). V was clipped by 4 bases and J by 7 bases, with 14 bases between them. The CDR3 contains 14 residues. CDR3 amino acids: CASSSPGLGNEQFF. Here the CDR3 DNA reads TGTGCCAGCAGTTCCCCAGGGCTGGGGAATGAGCAGTTCTTC.

The gene calls are TRBV25-1 and TRBJ2-3; maybe TRBD2 (6 bases). Deletions cut 2 bases from V and 10 bases from J, with 22 bases between. The CDR3 runs 16 residues. The germline CDR1 and CDR2 sequences are MGHDK and SYGVNS. Here the CDR3 DNA reads TGTGCCAGCAGTGAACCCCCGGGGGACCCTCCTGGGGCGCAGTATTTT. It translates to CASSEPPGDPPGAQYF.

This chain uses TRBV2 with TRBJ1-1, with no clear D. The V end lost 6 bases, the J end lost 1 base, and 9 bases lay between the germline ends. The CDR3 is made up of 13 amino acids. Germline V gene data show CDR1 as SNHLY and CDR2 as FYNNEI. This chain's CDR3 is CASRATQNTEAFF. The CDR3 nucleotides are TGTGCCAGCAGAGCGACACAGAACACTGAAGCTTTCTTT.

The chain carries TRBV7-9 and TRBJ2-5; tentatively, D is TRBD2 (6 bases). V gave up 3 bases and J gave up 4 bases, with 9 bases separating them. The CDR3 runs 13 residues. CDR1 is SEHNR, CDR2 FQNEAQ, per germline (reference sequence). CDR3 in DNA: TGTGCCAGCAGCTTGATCGGGGGAGAGACCCAGTACTTC. This gives the protein CASSLIGGETQYF.

This clone was detected a few times. This chain links TRBV21-1 with TRBJ2-4; TRBD1, the table's D call, lacks a check against the DNA. TRBV21-1 is termed a pseudogene. The CDR3 is 16 amino acids. For the CDR3, the DNA is TGTGCCAGCACCCCAGGGGTAGCGCGAGCCAAAAACATTCAGTACTTC. Translation: CASTPGVARAKNIQYF.

The chain has TRBV27 and TRBJ1-2; D may be TRBD1 (5 bases). The V end lost 8 bases, the J end lost 0 bases, and 13 bases lay between the germline ends. CDR1 and CDR2 (germline): MNHEY, SMNVEV (reference sequence). This CDR3 has 14 amino acids. As DNA, the CDR3 is TGTGCCAGCGGCGGGGCAATAACTAACTATGGCTACACCTTC. This encodes CASGGAITNYGYTF.